The 13 T cell receptor beta chains below come from one sample, sequenced in a study of response to subunit inactivated influenza vaccine. TCRdb redid the calling of the RT-PCR reads with MiXCR, one entry per CDR3 protein. The sample has 150,000 to 200,000 distinct CDR3 sequences, over 9.5% seen once. The same sample was also studied in work on T cells expressing NK-cell markers. As that study records: TCR beta cDNA was made by 5'RACE template switching with UMIs.

The specimen was CD8+ T cells sorted from PBMCs, collected 12 days after vaccination. Receptors were obtained from a man aged 50 to 60 who received an inactivated influenza vaccine.

The chain couples TRBV7-6 to TRBJ2-3, with 7 bases that match TRBD2. Germline CDR1 is SGHVS and CDR2 is FNYEAQ. The J segment lost 0 bases and the V segment lost 7 bases, leaving 4 bases of the junction unmatched. The CDR3 has 14 residues. CDR3 coding DNA: TGTGCCAGCATGACTAGCTTTAGCACAGATACGCAGTATTTT. Encoded protein: CASMTSFSTDTQYF.

This clonotype came up a few times. The chain uses TRBV11-2 and TRBJ2-7, with TRBD2 identical over 10 bases. The CDR3 runs 18 residues. The V segment lost 1 base and the J segment 2 bases; nucleotides outside the gene matches: 11. Germline CDR1 SGHAT, CDR2 FQNNGV. CDR3 sequence reads: CASSLVWLAGAPTYEQYF. In DNA form, the CDR3 reads TGTGCCAGCAGCTTAGTCTGGCTAGCGGGGGCACCAACCTACGAGCAGTACTTC.

This clonotype came up a few times. The chain joins TRBV4-1 to TRBJ1-1; D is unresolved. The germline gives CDR1 MGHRA, CDR2 YSYEKL. The CDR3 loop spans 18 amino acids. V lost 1 base and J 1 base, leaving 19 bases between the germline ends. The CDR3 reads CASSQGVGGITANTEAFF. CDR3 nucleotide sequence: TGCGCCAGCAGCCAAGGAGTGGGTGGGATTACCGCGAACACTGAAGCTTTCTTT.

The rearrangement joins TRBV7-9 to TRBJ2-1; 13 positions match TRBD2. Per the germline V gene, CDR1 is SEHNR and CDR2 is FQNEAQ (reference sequence). Trimming removed 7 bases from V and 11 bases from J; junction bases left unmatched: 14. CDR3 length: 16 residues. The CDR3 coding sequence is TGTGCCAGCATCATTTCCCGGACTAGCGGGGGCACCAAGCAGTTCTTC. It yields the protein CASIISRTSGGTKQFF.

This clonotype was observed a few times. The chain joins TRBV11-2 to TRBJ1-5; D possibly corresponds to TRBD1 (6 bases). This CDR3 has 17 residues. Germline V gives CDR1 SGHAT, CDR2 FQNNGV. V lost 2 bases, J lost 1 base, and 15 bases lay in between. For the CDR3, the DNA is TGTGCCAGCAGCTTAACAGGGACGGGGGTGAGCAATCAGCCCCAGCATTTT. Its translation: CASSLTGTGVSNQPQHF.

This clonotype was picked up a small number of times. V gene TRBV10-3 combines with J gene TRBJ2-3; TRBD2 might be the D (6 bases). The CDR3 has 16 amino acids. V lost 3 bases and J lost 0, with 13 bases in between. Germline V gene sequence: CDR1 ENHRY, CDR2 SYGVKD. CDR3 nucleotide sequence: TGTGCCATCAGTGAAGGTAGCGGTACTAGCACAGATACGCAGTATTTT. It specifies CAISEGSGTSTDTQYF.

This clonotype has at least ten counts. The chain uses TRBV5-1 and TRBJ2-7; D is perhaps TRBD1 or TRBD2 (5 bases each). The germline CDR1 and CDR2 sequences are SGHRS and YFSETQ. Trimming shortened V by 0 bases and J by 6 bases, and 7 bases separated the two germline ends. The CDR3 is 12 residues long. The CDR3 nucleotides are TGCGCCAGCAGCTTGGGAGGGGTCGAGCAGTACTTC. Amino acid sequence: CASSLGGVEQYF.

This clonotype was observed a handful of times. This chain connects TRBV28 to TRBJ2-7; TRBD2 matches at 11 bases. V trimming: 6 bases; J trimming: 5 bases; junction bases outside the gene matches: 9. Germline V gives CDR1 MDHEN, CDR2 SYDVKM. The CDR3 totals 15 residues. CDR3 nucleotide sequence: TGTGCCAGCAGGTTAGCGGGAGGGCCTGTGGACGAGCAGTACTTC. Encoded protein: CASRLAGGPVDEQYF.

This clonotype was observed a handful of times. The J gene is TRBJ2-1, the V gene TRBV4-3, with TRBD1 matching 9 bases. J was trimmed by 0 bases and V by 0 bases; bases with no gene match: 3. CDR1 LGHNA and CDR2 YSLEER come from the germline V gene. This CDR3 has 17 residues. CDR3 DNA: TGCGCCAGCAGCCAAGATGGGACAGGGAGCTCCTACAATGAGCAGTTCTTC. Its protein product is CASSQDGTGSSYNEQFF.

This chain joins TRBV12-3 or TRBV12-4 and TRBJ1-2; 10 bases are shared with TRBD1. Unmatched junction bases numbered 5, after V lost 4 bases and J lost 6 bases. The CDR3 has 14 residues. The CDR3, as DNA: TGTGCCAGCAGTTCCCGAGGACAGGGGGATGGCTACACCTTC. Its translation is CASSSRGQGDGYTF.

This clonotype was detected many times. The genes are TRBV29-1 and TRBJ2-5; D not certain. CDR1 is SQVTM, CDR2 ANQGSEA, per germline. The CDR3 runs 14 residues. The ends were cut back, 2 bases at V and 1 base at J, with 11 bases in the middle. The CDR3: CSVERVLSQETQYF. The CDR3 DNA follows: TGCAGCGTTGAACGGGTGCTCAGCCAAGAGACCCAGTACTTC.

The chain has TRBV7-9 and TRBJ2-5; tentatively, D is TRBD2 (6 bases). Germline V gives CDR1 SEHNR, CDR2 FQNEAQ (reference sequence). Trimming cost V 4 bases and J 4 bases, with 10 bases left between them. CDR3 size: 13 residues. The CDR3 DNA reads as TGTGCCAGCAGCTCGGACTATGGAGAGACCCAGTACTTC. Its protein product is CASSSDYGETQYF.

This chain connects TRBV15 to TRBJ1-2, with 9 bases identical to TRBD1. Germline CDR1 reads LNHNV; CDR2 reads YYDKDF (reference sequence). CDR3 size: 18 residues. The J segment lost 4 bases and the V segment lost 0 bases, leaving 12 bases of the junction unmatched. The CDR3 reads CATSRDFTIKDRGYGYTF. The CDR3 bases are TGTGCCACCAGCAGAGACTTTACTATTAAGGACAGGGGCTATGGCTACACCTTC.